Listed below are T cell receptor beta chains from one sample, sequenced in a study of blood T cell repertoires in COVID-19. Assay: immunoSEQ multiplex PCR; the TCRdb copy retains only in-frame clones and omits some. The sample includes 90,000 or so clones, 89% of them seen just once. Sample: peripheral blood. Receptors were obtained from a woman of 80 years or more with active COVID-19. CDR3s include the opening cysteine and the closing phenylalanine or tryptophan. A D gene is named only where the DNA matches it firmly. Clone size is not always given. Where it is, it says once, few, many or a class for expanded clones.

D gene | J gene | V gene | CDR3 length | clone size | CDR3 DNA | CDR3 protein
TRBD2 | TRBJ2-1 | TRBV11-2 | 14 | . | TGTGCCAGCAGCTTAGCGGGAGGTATAAATGAGCAGTTCTTC | CASSLAGGINEQFF
. | TRBJ2-3 | TRBV28 | 16 | . | TGTGCCAGCAGTTCTGTAGCGGCCTTGAACACAGATACGCAGTATTTT | CASSSVAALNTDTQYF
. | TRBJ2-7 | TRBV28 | 14 | . | TGTGCCAGCAGTTTTTCAGGACAGTCCTACGAGCAGTACTTC | CASSFSGQSYEQYF
. | TRBJ1-1 | TRBV20-1 | 13 | . | TGCAGTGCTAGTTACAGATTGAACACTGAAGCTTTCTTT | CSASYRLNTEAFF
TRBD1 | TRBJ1-6 | TRBV28 | 15 | . | TGTGCCAGCAGTCCCGACAGGGGGTATAATTCACCCCTCCACTTT | CASSPDRGYNSPLHF
. | TRBJ2-3 | TRBV7-3 | 15 | . | TGTGCCAGCAGCTTACTGGGGGGTGGCACAGATACGCAGTATTTT | CASSLLGGGTDTQYF
TRBD1 | TRBJ2-5 | TRBV7-2 | 13 | . | TGTGCCAGCAGCTTGGGACAGTTAGAGACCCAGTACTTC | CASSLGQLETQYF
TRBD1 | TRBJ1-5 | TRBV27 | 16 | . | TGTGCCAGCAGTAGGACCGGGACAGTCGACCGATGGGCCCAGCATTTT | CASSRTGTVDRWAQHF
. | TRBJ2-5 | TRBV7-9 | 15 | . | TGTGCCAGCAGCTTAGCGCTCGGGGGACAAGAGACCCAGTACTTC | CASSLALGGQETQYF
. | TRBJ2-1 | TRBV7-8 | 15 | . | TGTGCCAGCAGCTTAGGGCCGACTACCACCAATGAGCAGTTCTTC | CASSLGPTTTNEQFF
TRBD1 | TRBJ1-2 | TRBV2 | 14 | . | TGTGCCAGCAGTGAGGACGGGACAGACTATGGCTACACCTTC | CASSEDGTDYGYTF
. | TRBJ1-2 | TRBV7-2 | 13 | . | TGTGCCAGCAGCCGAGTCGGCACGGGAGGCTACACCTTC | CASSRVGTGGYTF
. | TRBJ2-7 | TRBV7-2 | 14 | few | TGTGCCAGCAGCTTAGAGGGGGGGTTCTACGAGCAGTACTTC | CASSLEGGFYEQYF
TRBD2 | TRBJ2-5 | TRBV30 | 13 | once | TGTGCCTGGAGTGTACTAGCGGGGCAGACCCAGTACTTC | CAWSVLAGQTQYF
. | TRBJ2-1 | TRBV7-2 | 13 | . | TGTGCCAGCAGCCCAGAAGACTGGGATGAGCAGTTCTTC | CASSPEDWDEQFF
. | TRBJ2-1 | TRBV29-1 | 16 | . | TGCAGCGTTTCTCCCGGGTGGACGGAGGGTAACAATGAGCAGTTCTTC | CSVSPGWTEGNNEQFF
TRBD1 | TRBJ2-1 | TRBV7-9 | 14 | . | TGTGCCAGCAGCCCGGGACAGGGCAGAAATGAGCAGTTCTTC | CASSPGQGRNEQFF
TRBD1 | TRBJ2-2 | TRBV27 | 16 | few | TGTGCCAGCAGTTTATGGGCAGGGGGGAACACCGGGGAGCTGTTTTTT | CASSLWAGGNTGELFF
TRBD1 | TRBJ2-2 | TRBV28 | 15 | . | TGTGCCAGCAGCCAGGGGACAGCCCAAGTCGGGGAGCTGTTTTTT | CASSQGTAQVGELFF
. | TRBJ2-3 | TRBV5-1 | 15 | . | TGCGCCAGCAGCTTGGTGGCCGGGAGTTTGAATACGCAGTATTTT | CASSLVAGSLNTQYF